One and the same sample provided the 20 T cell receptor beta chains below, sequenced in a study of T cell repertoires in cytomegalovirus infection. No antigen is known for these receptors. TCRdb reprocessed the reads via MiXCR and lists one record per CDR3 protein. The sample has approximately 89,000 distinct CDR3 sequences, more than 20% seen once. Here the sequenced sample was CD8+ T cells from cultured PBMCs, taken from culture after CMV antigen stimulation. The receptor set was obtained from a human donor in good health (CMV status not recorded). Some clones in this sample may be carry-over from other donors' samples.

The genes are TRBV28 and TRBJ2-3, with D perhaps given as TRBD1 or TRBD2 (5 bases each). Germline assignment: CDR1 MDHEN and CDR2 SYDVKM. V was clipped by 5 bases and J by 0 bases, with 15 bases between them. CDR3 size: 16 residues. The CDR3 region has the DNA TGTGCCAGCAGTCCATTCGGGGCTTTTAGCACAGATACGCAGTATTTT. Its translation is CASSPFGAFSTDTQYF.

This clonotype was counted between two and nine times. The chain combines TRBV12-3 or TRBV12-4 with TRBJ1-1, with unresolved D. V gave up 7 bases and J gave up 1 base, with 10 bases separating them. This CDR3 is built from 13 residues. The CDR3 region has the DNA TGTGCCAGCACGGGAGGCGGGAACACTGAAGCTTTCTTT. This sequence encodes CASTGGGNTEAFF.

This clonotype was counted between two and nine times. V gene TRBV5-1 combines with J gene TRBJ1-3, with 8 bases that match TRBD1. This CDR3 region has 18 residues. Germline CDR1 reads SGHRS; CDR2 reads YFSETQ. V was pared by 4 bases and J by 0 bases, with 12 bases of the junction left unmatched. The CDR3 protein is CASSPEARQGTSGNTIYF. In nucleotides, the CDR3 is TGCGCCAGCAGCCCGGAGGCCCGACAGGGGACCTCTGGAAACACCATATATTTT.

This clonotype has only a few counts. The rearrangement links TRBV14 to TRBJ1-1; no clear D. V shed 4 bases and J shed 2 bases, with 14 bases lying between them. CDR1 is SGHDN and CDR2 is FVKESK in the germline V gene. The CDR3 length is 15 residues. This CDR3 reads CASSPNLVLNTEAFF. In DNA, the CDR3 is TGTGCCAGCAGCCCAAACTTGGTGCTTAACACTGAAGCTTTCTTT.

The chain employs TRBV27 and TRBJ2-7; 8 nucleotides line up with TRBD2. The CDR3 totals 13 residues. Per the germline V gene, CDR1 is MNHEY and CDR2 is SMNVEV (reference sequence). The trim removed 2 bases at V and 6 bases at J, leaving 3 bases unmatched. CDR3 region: CASSLDGRGEQYF. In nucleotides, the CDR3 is TGTGCCAGCAGTTTAGACGGGAGGGGCGAGCAGTACTTC.

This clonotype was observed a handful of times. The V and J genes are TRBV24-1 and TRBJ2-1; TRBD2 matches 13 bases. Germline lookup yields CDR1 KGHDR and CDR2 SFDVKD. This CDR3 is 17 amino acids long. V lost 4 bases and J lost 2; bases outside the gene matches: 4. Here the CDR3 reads CATSDWTSGGPYNEQFF. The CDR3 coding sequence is TGTGCCACCAGTGACTGGACTAGCGGGGGCCCCTACAATGAGCAGTTCTTC.

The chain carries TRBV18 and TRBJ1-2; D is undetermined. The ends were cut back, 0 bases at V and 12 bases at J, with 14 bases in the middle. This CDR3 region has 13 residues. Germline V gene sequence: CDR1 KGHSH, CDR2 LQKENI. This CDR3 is CASSPPSKEEDTF. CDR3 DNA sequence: TGTGCCAGCTCACCACCTAGTAAAGAAGAGGACACCTTC.

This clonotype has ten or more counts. CDR3 amino acids: CASSLRGAGWSEQFF. In DNA form, the CDR3 reads TGTGCCAGCAGCTTACGGGGGGCTGGTTGGAGTGAGCAGTTCTTC. The chain combines TRBV7-6 with TRBJ2-1; D is perhaps TRBD2 (7 bases). CDR1 is SGHVS, CDR2 FNYEAQ, per germline. CDR3 length: 15 residues. V was shortened by 2 bases and J by 9 bases, with 17 bases between the two germline ends.

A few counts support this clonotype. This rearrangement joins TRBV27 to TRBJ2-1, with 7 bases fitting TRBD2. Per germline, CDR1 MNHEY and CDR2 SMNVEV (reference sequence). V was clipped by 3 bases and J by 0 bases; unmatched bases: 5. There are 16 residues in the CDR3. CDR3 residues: CASSFGTGGSYNEQFF. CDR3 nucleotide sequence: TGTGCCAGCAGTTTCGGGACGGGGGGCTCCTACAATGAGCAGTTCTTC.

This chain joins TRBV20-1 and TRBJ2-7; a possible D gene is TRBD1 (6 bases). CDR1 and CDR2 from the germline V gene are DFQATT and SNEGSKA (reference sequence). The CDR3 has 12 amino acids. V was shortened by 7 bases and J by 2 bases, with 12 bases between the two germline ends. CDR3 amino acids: CSVRTDTYEQYF. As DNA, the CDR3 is TGCAGTGTGAGGACAGATACCTACGAGCAGTACTTC.

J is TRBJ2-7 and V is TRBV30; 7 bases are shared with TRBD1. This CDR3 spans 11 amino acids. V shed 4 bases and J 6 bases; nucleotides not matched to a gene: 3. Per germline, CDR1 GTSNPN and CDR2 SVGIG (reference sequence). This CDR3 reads CAWNAGGEQYF. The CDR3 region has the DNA TGTGCCTGGAATGCAGGGGGCGAGCAGTACTTC.

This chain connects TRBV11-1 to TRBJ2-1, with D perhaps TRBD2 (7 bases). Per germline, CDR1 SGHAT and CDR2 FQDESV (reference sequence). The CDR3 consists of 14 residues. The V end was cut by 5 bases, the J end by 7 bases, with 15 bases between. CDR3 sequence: CASSPGGLRNEQFF. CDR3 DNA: TGTGCCAGCAGCCCGGGGGGCCTACGTAATGAGCAGTTCTTC.

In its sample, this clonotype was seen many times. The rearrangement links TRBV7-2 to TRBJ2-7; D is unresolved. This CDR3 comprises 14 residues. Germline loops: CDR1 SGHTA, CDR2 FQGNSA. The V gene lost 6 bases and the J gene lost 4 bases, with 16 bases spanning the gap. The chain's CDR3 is CASSLGSVGYEQYF. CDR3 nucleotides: TGTGCCAGCAGTTTGGGAAGCGTAGGATACGAGCAGTACTTC.

The CDR3 here is CASSLYGLWTEAFF. The CDR3 nucleotides read TGTGCCAGCAGTTTATACGGCCTTTGGACTGAAGCTTTCTTT. This chain connects TRBV27 to TRBJ1-1; D not resolved. V was pared by 1 base and J by 5 bases, with 11 bases between. The length of the CDR3 is 14 residues. Germline V gives CDR1 MNHEY, CDR2 SMNVEV (reference sequence).

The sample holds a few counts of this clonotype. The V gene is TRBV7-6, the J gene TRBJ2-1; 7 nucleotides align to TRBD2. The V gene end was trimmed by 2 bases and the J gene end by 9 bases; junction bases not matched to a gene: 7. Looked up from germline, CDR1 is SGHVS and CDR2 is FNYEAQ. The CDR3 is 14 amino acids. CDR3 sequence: CASSLTPTSSEQFF. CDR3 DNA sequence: TGTGCCAGCAGCTTAACTCCGACTAGCAGTGAGCAGTTCTTC. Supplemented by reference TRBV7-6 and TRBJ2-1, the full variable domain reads GAGVSQSPRYKVTKRGQDVALRCDPISGHVSLYWYRQALGQGPEFLTYFNYEAQQDKSGLPNDRFSAERPEGSISTLTIQRTEQRDSAMYRCASSLTPTSSEQFFGPGTRLTVL.

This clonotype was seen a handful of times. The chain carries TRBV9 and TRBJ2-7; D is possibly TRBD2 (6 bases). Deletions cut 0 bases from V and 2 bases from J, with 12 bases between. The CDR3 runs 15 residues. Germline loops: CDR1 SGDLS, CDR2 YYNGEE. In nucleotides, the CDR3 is TGTGCCAGCAGCGTAGAGGAGGCGGGAACCTACGAGCAGTACTTC. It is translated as CASSVEEAGTYEQYF.

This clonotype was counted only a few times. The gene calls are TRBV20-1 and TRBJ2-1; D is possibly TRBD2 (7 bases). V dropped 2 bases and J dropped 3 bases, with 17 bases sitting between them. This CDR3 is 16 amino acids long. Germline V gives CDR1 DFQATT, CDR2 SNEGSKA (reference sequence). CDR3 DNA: TGCAGTGCTAGACCACCAGGGGCTAGCGGCTACAATGAGCAGTTCTTC. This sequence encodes CSARPPGASGYNEQFF.

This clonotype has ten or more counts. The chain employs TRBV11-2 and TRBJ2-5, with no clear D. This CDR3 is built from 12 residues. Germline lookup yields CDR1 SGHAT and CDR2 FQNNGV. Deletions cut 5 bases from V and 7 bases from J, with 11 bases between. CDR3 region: CASSGPFRTQYF. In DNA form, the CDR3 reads TGTGCCAGCAGCGGCCCATTTAGGACCCAGTACTTC.

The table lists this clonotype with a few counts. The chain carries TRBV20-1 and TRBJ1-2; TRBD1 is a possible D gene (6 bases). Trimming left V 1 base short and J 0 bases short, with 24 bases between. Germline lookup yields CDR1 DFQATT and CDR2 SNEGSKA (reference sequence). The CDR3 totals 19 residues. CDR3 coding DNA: TGCAGTGCTAGAGCCTCGATCCGGGATACAGGGCTAACTAACTATGGCTACACCTTC. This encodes CSARASIRDTGLTNYGYTF.

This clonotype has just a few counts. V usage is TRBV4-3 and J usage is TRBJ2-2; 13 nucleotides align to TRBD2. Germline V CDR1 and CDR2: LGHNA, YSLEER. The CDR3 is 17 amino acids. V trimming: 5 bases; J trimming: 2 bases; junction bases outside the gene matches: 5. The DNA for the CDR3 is TGCGCCAGCAGCGTACTAGCGGGAGGGCCAAACACCGGGGAGCTGTTTTTT. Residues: CASSVLAGGPNTGELFF.